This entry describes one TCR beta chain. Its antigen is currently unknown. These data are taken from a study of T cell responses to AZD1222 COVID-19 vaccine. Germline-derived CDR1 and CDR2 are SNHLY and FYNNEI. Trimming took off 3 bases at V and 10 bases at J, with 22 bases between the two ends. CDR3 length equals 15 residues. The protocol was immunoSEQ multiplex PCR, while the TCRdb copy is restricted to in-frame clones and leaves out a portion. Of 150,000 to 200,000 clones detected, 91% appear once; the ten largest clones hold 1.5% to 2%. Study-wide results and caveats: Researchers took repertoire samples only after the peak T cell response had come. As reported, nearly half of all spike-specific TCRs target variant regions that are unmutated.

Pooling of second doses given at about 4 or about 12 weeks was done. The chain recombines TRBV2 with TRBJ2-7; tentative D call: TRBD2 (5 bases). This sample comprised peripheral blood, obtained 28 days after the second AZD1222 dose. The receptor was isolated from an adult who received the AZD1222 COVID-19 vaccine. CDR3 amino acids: CASSDPPIEPGSQYF. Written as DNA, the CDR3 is TGTGCCAGCAGTGACCCCCCTATAGAACCGGGAAGCCAGTACTTC.